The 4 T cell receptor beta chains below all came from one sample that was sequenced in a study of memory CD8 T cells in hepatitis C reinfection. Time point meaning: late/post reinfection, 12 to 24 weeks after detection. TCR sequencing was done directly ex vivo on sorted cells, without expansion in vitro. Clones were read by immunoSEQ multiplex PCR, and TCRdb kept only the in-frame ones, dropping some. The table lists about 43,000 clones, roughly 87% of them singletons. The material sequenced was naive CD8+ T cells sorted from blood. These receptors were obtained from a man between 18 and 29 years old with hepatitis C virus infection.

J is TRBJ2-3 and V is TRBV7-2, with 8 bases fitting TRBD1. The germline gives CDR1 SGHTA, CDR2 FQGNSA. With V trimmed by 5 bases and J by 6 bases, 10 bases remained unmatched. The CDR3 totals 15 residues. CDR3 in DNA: TGTGCCAGCAGCCGCCGCAGGGGGCCGGCCGATACGCAGTATTTT. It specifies CASSRRRGPADTQYF.

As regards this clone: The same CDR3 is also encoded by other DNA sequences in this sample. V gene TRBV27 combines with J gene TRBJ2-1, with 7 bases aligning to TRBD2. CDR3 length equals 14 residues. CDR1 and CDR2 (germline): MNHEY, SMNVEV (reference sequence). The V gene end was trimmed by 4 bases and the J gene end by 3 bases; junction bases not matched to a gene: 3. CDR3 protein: CASSSSGNYNEQFF. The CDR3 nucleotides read TGTGCCAGCAGTTCGAGCGGGAACTACAATGAGCAGTTCTTC.

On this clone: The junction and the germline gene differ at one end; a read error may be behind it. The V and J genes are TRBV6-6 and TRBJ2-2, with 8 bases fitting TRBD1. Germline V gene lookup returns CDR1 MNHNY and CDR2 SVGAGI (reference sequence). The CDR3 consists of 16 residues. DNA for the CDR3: TGTGCCAGCAGCCCCCAGCAGGGGGCGAAAACCGGGGAGCTGTTTTTT. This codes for CASSPQQGAKTGELFF.

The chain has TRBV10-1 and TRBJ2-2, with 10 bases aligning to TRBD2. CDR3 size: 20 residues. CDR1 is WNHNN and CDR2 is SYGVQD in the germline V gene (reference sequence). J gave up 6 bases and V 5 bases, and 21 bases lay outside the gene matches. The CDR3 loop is CASSTMVLAGVIGSPGELFF. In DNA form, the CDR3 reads TGCGCCAGCAGTACTATGGTGCTAGCGGGAGTGATTGGGTCGCCCGGGGAGCTGTTTTTT.